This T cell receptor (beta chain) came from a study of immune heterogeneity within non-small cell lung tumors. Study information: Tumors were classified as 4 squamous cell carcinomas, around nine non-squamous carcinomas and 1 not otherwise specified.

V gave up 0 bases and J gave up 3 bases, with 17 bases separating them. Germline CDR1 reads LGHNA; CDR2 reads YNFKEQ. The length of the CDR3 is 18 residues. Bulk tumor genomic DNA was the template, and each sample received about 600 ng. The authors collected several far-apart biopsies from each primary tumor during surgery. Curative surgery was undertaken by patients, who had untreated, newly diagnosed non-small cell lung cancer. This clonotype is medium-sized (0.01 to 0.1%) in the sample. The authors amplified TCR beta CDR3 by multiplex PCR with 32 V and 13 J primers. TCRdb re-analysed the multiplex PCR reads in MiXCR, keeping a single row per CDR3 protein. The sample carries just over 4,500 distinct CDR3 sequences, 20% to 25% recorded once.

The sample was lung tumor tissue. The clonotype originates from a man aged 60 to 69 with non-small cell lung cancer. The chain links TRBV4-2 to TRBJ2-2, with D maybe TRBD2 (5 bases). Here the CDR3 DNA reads TGTGCCAGCAGCCAAGATGCAAGCGGCTACGGGTACACCGGGGAGCTGTTTTTT. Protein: CASSQDASGYGYTGELFF.